Listed below are T cell receptor beta chains from one sample, sequenced in a study of blood T cells in healthy people across ages. MiXCR was run by TCRdb on the 5' RACE reads, yielding one entry per CDR3 protein. The top ten hold over 6.5% of the sample, which has over a million distinct CDR3 sequences, approximately 60% seen once. The sequenced sample was blood. All receptors derive from a man younger than 30 in good health. The CDR3 runs from the conserved cysteine through the conserved F or W. Each record gives: D gene, V gene, J gene, clone size, CDR3 protein, CDR3 DNA. D genes are given only for firm matches. Expanded clones get a size class; other rows say once, few or many, or leave the size out.

-,TRBV2,TRBJ2-3,-,CASSRPPDTQYF,TGTGCCAGCAGTCGACCTCCGGATACGCAGTATTTT
TRBD2,TRBV12-3/TRBV12-4,TRBJ2-7,-,CASSGPTGGLGQYF,TGTGCCAGCAGTGGGCCTACGGGGGGTCTGGGGCAGTACTTC
-,TRBV5-1,TRBJ2-7,few,CASSKRLGFDEQYF,TGCGCCAGCAGCAAGCGGTTAGGGTTCGACGAGCAGTACTTC
-,TRBV11-2,TRBJ1-6,-,CASSLQGPNNSPLHF,TGTGCCAGCAGCCTACAGGGACCGAATAATTCACCCCTCCACTTT
-,TRBV12-3/TRBV12-4,TRBJ2-4,-,CASSHSKVGQYF,TGTGCCAGCAGTCACAGCAAAGTAGGGCAGTACTTC
TRBD2,TRBV7-2,TRBJ2-7,-,CASSLGGAGGVEQYF,TGTGCCAGCAGCTTAGGAGGGGCGGGGGGTGTCGAGCAGTACTTC
TRBD2,TRBV7-2,TRBJ2-3,-,CASSNLAGATDTQYF,TGTGCCAGCAGCAACCTAGCGGGGGCCACAGATACGCAGTATTTT
-,TRBV29-1,TRBJ1-4,-,CSVEYGDTHEKLFF,TGCAGCGTTGAATACGGGGACACCCATGAAAAACTGTTTTTT
-,TRBV5-1,TRBJ2-3,-,CASSLERESTDTQYF,TGCGCCAGCAGCTTGGAAAGGGAGTCGACAGATACGCAGTATTTT
TRBD1,TRBV4-3,TRBJ1-6,-,CASSQATGDVSPLHF,TGCGCCAGCAGCCAAGCGACAGGGGACGTATCACCCCTCCACTTT
-,TRBV12-3/TRBV12-4,TRBJ2-7,-,CASRGAWGVQGTYEQYF,TGTGCCAGCAGGGGGGCTTGGGGGGTTCAGGGAACCTACGAGCAGTACTTC
TRBD1,TRBV27,TRBJ2-3,-,CASSTQRVDRGDTDTQYF,TGTGCCAGCAGTACTCAGAGAGTAGACAGGGGGGACACAGATACGCAGTATTTT
TRBD1,TRBV27,TRBJ2-3,-,CASSYETGEVDTQYF,TGTGCCAGCAGCTACGAAACAGGGGAAGTCGATACGCAGTATTTT
-,TRBV6-2/TRBV6-3,TRBJ2-7,-,CASRTQGPYNEQYF,TGTGCCAGCAGGACCCAGGGACCCTACAATGAGCAGTACTTC
-,TRBV6-6,TRBJ1-5,-,CASSYSLGLYSNQPQHF,TGTGCCAGCAGTTACTCGTTAGGATTGTATAGCAATCAGCCCCAGCATTTT
TRBD2,TRBV7-7,TRBJ2-1,-,CASSPQLAASYNEQFF,TGTGCCAGCAGCCCGCAACTAGCGGCCTCCTACAATGAGCAGTTCTTC
-,TRBV12-3/TRBV12-4,TRBJ2-7,-,CAGSLGARTYEQYF,TGTGCCGGCAGTTTAGGTGCCAGAACCTACGAGCAGTACTTC
-,TRBV3-1,TRBJ2-4,few,CASSQVALGEAKNIQYF,TGTGCCAGCAGCCAAGTCGCCCTAGGAGAGGCCAAAAACATTCAGTACTTC
-,TRBV6-5,TRBJ1-2,-,CASSGTSLVGYTF,TGTGCCAGCAGTGGGACCTCCTTAGTAGGCTACACCTTC
-,TRBV12-3/TRBV12-4,TRBJ2-1,-,CASSFTRDEQFF,TGTGCCAGCAGTTTCACCAGAGATGAGCAGTTCTTC
TRBD1,TRBV4-2,TRBJ2-7,few,CASSQEGIGQGIYEQYF,TGTGCCAGCAGCCAAGAGGGAATCGGACAGGGGATCTACGAGCAGTACTTC
-,TRBV7-6,TRBJ1-1,-,CASSPGTHEAFF,TGTGCCAGCAGCCCCGGGACACATGAAGCTTTCTTT